This TCR beta chain was sequenced during a study of OX40 agonist ivuxolimab in advanced cancers. Study background: Anti-PD-1, anti-PD-L1 or anti-CTLA-4 therapy given earlier was allowed, and approximately 40% had some.

In the case of this clone: As yet, its antigen is unknown.

TCRdb's copy holds only in-frame clones and misses some; the assay was immunoSEQ multiplex PCR. The sample shows around 69,000 clones, 80% to 90% of them seen only once. Overall study findings and caveats: CD8+ T cells were the subset that, on average, had more expanded clones than CD4+. Low levels of normalized T-cell clonal expansion also appeared in some nonresponders.

Per germline, CDR1 MNHEY and CDR2 SVGAGI. This CDR3 comprises 14 residues. The V gene lost 1 base and the J gene lost 7 bases, with 11 bases spanning the gap. This clonotype was obtained from an adult with an advanced solid tumor such as melanoma, head and neck, liver or kidney cancer. The sequenced sample was CD4+ or CD8+ T cells sorted from blood, obtained in a trial of the OX40 agonist ivuxolimab. The rearrangement uses TRBV6-5 and TRBJ1-5; no reliable D call. CDR3 sequence (DNA): TGTGCCAGCAGTTACTTAGGGCCCCTCCAGCCCCAGCATTTT. This codes for CASSYLGPLQPQHF.